The entry below describes one T cell receptor (beta chain). Its antigen is unidentified. Scientists made TCR beta libraries using quantitative 5'-RACE with molecular barcodes. MiXCR, run by TCRdb on the 5' RACE reads, gives a single entry per CDR3 protein. The sample consists of about 340,000 distinct CDR3 sequences, roughly 20% of them appearing once. The data derive from a study of CD8 T cells in ankylosing spondylitis. Whole-study findings and limits: Several of the motif variants were reported before in synovial fluid and blood from reactive arthritis. Peripheral blood held disease-linked clones only at relatively low frequency, and these were CD8+. Disease-linked clones reportedly concentrated significantly in matched ankylosing spondylitis synovial fluid.

V shed 1 base, J shed 5 bases, and the junction held 12 bases outside the gene matches. Germline loops: CDR1 MGHRA, CDR2 YSYEKL. This CDR3 contains 17 residues. This chain uses TRBV4-1 with TRBJ2-7; 9 bases fit TRBD1. The sequencing input was blood, either unsorted or a sorted T cell fraction (not recorded which). The sequence came from a male donor with ankylosing spondylitis or in good health (not recorded which). The CDR3: CASSQGPPGQGMHEQYF. CDR3 DNA: TGCGCCAGCAGCCAAGGCCCCCCGGGACAGGGTATGCACGAGCAGTACTTC.